This passage covers 2 T cell receptor beta chains from one sample sequenced in a study of blood T cells in healthy people across ages. Primed by a sample-barcoded 5' primer and a J-beta primer mix, a second PCR proceeded for 7 to 11 cycles. A single record per CDR3 protein comes from TCRdb applying MiXCR to the 5' RACE reads. The data show about 640,000 distinct CDR3 sequences, 58% seen once. The sequenced sample consisted of blood. These receptor sequences come from a man aged 55-75 years in good health.

This clonotype was detected a few times. The chain recombines TRBV7-2 with TRBJ1-4, with no clear D. The germline CDR1 and CDR2 sequences are SGHTA and FQGNSA. The CDR3 extends over 13 amino acids. Trimming stripped 5 bases from V and 4 bases from J, with 8 bases between. The CDR3 bases are TGTGCCAGCAGCCCGTCGGTTAATGAAAAACTGTTTTTT. Translation gives CASSPSVNEKLFF.

CDR3 nucleotide sequence: TGCAGTGCTTCGACTAGCGGGACAGATACGCAGTATTTT. Amino acid sequence: CSASTSGTDTQYF. This chain connects TRBV20-1 to TRBJ2-3; 10 nucleotides align to TRBD2. The CDR3 sequence is 13 residues long. Germline V CDR1 and CDR2: DFQATT, SNEGSKA (reference sequence). The V segment lost 5 bases and the J segment 3 bases; nucleotides outside the gene matches: 2.